This T cell receptor (beta chain) was sequenced for a study of cytomegalovirus exposure and HLA in healthy donors. Study at large: The platform used for the 95 to 150 validation repertoires matched that of the 500 to 850 first-cohort repertoires, a later analysis reported.

The V end was cut by 5 bases, the J end by 7 bases, with 15 bases between. From germline, CDR1 is SGHAT and CDR2 FQNNGV. The CDR3 extends over 13 amino acids. Study-level results: In the 130 or so validation repertoires, approximately 94% of cluster scores exceeded 0, per a later analysis.

Details on this clone: Its specificity is not known.

The method was immunoSEQ multiplex PCR; TCRdb's version includes in-frame clones alone and lacks a portion of them. Here the sample spans approximately 200,000 clones, approximately 84% being singletons. The specimen sequenced was PBMCs. The receptor was derived from a man aged 18 to 30 in good health and CMV-seropositive. The V and J genes are TRBV11-2 and TRBJ2-7; tentatively, D is TRBD2 (6 bases). This CDR3 reads CASSPSGGGEQYF. DNA of the CDR3: TGTGCCAGCAGCCCGAGTGGGGGAGGAGAGCAGTACTTC. The full variable domain, rest sourced from reference TRBV11-2 and TRBJ2-7, is EAGVAQSPRYKIIEKRQSVAFWCNPISGHATLYWYQQILGQGPKLLIQFQNNGVVDDSQLPKDRFSAERLKGVDSTLKIQPAKLEDSAVYLCASSPSGGGEQYFGPGTRLTVT.